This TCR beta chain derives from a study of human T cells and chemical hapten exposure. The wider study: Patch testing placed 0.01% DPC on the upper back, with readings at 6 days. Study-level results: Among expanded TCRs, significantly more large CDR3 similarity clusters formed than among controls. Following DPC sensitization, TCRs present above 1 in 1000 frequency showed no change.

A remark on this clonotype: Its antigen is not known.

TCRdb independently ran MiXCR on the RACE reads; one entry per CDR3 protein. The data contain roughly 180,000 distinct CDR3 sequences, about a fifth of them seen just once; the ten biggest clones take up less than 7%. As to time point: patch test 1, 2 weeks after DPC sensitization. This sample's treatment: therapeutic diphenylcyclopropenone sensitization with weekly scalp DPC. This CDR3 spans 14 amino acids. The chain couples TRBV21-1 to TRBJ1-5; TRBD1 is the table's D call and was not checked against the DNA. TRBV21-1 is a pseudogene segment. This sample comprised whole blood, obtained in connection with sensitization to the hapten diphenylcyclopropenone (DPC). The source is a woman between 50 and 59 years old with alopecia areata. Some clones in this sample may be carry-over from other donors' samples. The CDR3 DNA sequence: TGTGCCAGCAACAGGGAAATTGGCAATCAGCCCCAGCATTTT. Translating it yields CASNREIGNQPQHF.